Detailed here is one T cell receptor beta chain. Its antigen is unknown. The entry originates in a study of post-analysis software for immune sequencing data. Included in the TCR beta cDNA libraries were unique molecular identifiers. One entry per CDR3 protein results from TCRdb running MiXCR on the PCR reads. This sample yields 400,000 to 500,000 distinct CDR3 sequences, of which about 39% are seen a single time; 7.6% belongs to the top ten. General study points: Relative to controls, patients had about five TRBV segments at higher frequency, with TRBV5-6, TRBV5-1 and TRBV20-1 among these. Co-batched samples clustered tightly together by F measure.

The V gene's germline CDR1 is MDHEN and CDR2 SYDVKM. The CDR3 spans 14 residues. The sequence derives from a girl aged 2-10 years with multiple sclerosis. Sequencing was carried out using blood. The rearrangement links TRBV28 to TRBJ2-7; no clear D gene. The closer fit of TRBJ2-4 to the DNA end suggests the J call may be wrong. In DNA form, the CDR3 reads TGTGCCAGCAGCCGAAACCTAGCCAAAAACATTCAGTACTTC. Its protein product is CASSRNLAKNIQYF.